The 2 T cell receptor beta chains reported below all come from one sample, sequenced in a study of identical twins. TCRdb re-derived calls from the 5' RACE reads in MiXCR, one entry per CDR3 protein. The table has under 300,000 distinct CDR3 sequences, around 8.8% seen once. This same sample was also taken into another study, of yellow fever vaccine responses in identical twins.

Sequencing was performed on CD8+ T cells sorted from blood. The source of these receptors is a woman younger than 30 in good health.

This clonotype was detected a few times. The chain couples TRBV21-1 to TRBJ2-7; the table's D call, TRBD1, was not checked against the DNA. TRBV21-1 is a pseudogene segment. The CDR3 is made up of 13 amino acids. The CDR3 DNA reads as TGTGCCAGCAGCACTTCCGAGGGGGACGAGCAGTACTTC. This codes for CASSTSEGDEQYF.

This chain joins TRBV21-1 and TRBJ2-1; the table's D gene call, TRBD1, was not cross checked with the DNA. TRBV21-1 is labeled a pseudogene. The CDR3 consists of 16 residues. In nucleotides, the CDR3 is TGTGCCAGCAGCAAAGCGACAGGCCCCCGGGGCAATGAGCAGTTCTTC. It translates to CASSKATGPRGNEQFF.